The rows below give T cell receptor beta chains drawn from one sample of a study of identical twins. From the 5' RACE reads, TCRdb called clonotypes with MiXCR, one entry per CDR3 protein. Of about 900,000 distinct CDR3 sequences detected, 12% appear once; the ten largest clones hold about 1.6%. The same data also contributed to another study, on yellow fever vaccine responses in identical twins.

The specimen was PBMCs. The receptors come from a woman aged 18-29 years in good health. CDR3s include the opening cysteine and the closing phenylalanine or tryptophan. The D gene is left open where the match is weak. Clone size is not always given. Where it is, it says once, few, many or a class for expanded clones.

V gene	D gene	clone size	J gene	CDR3 protein	CDR3 DNA
TRBV4-1	-	few	TRBJ2-5	CASSQEFRGTQETQYF	TGCGCCAGCAGCCAAGAATTTCGAGGGACCCAAGAGACCCAGTACTTC
TRBV7-3	-	-	TRBJ2-3	CASSHSSSSGWQYF	TGTGCCAGCAGCCACTCCTCTTCGAGCGGGTGGCAGTATTTT
TRBV24-1	-	few	TRBJ2-5	CATSDTGQRETQYF	TGTGCCACCAGTGATACTGGACAGAGGGAGACCCAGTACTTC
TRBV20-1	-	-	TRBJ1-1	CSATDPGNTEAFF	TGCAGTGCTACCGATCCCGGTAACACTGAAGCTTTCTTT
TRBV2	TRBD2	-	TRBJ2-1	CASSESLAGGRGFF	TGTGCCAGCAGTGAAAGCCTAGCGGGAGGGCGAGGGTTCTTC
TRBV5-1	-	many	TRBJ1-5	CASSLIGGSNQPQHF	TGCGCCAGCAGCTTGATTGGCGGTAGCAATCAGCCCCAGCATTTT
TRBV6-5	-	-	TRBJ2-2	CASSYSGGSSNTGELFF	TGTGCCAGCAGTTACTCTGGGGGGAGTTCAAACACCGGGGAGCTGTTTTTT
TRBV19	-	-	TRBJ2-1	CASSMARGSYNEQFF	TGTGCCAGTAGTATGGCACGCGGGTCCTACAATGAGCAGTTCTTC
TRBV20-1	-	-	TRBJ2-1	CSAREDQWGYNEQFF	TGCAGTGCTAGGGAAGACCAGTGGGGATACAATGAGCAGTTCTTC
TRBV7-9	TRBD2	-	TRBJ2-4	CASSPSPSGRRYIQYF	TGTGCCAGCAGCCCCAGTCCTAGCGGGAGGAGGTACATTCAGTACTTC
TRBV6-4	-	many	TRBJ2-3	CASSELAGSTDTQYF	TGTGCCAGCAGTGAATTAGCCGGGAGCACAGATACGCAGTATTTT
TRBV24-1	-	few	TRBJ2-5	CATRGTIQETQYF	TGTGCCACCAGAGGGACAATACAAGAGACCCAGTACTTC
TRBV2	-	-	TRBJ2-1	CASSDLAYNEQFF	TGTGCCAGCAGTGATCTAGCATACAATGAGCAGTTCTTC
TRBV6-6	-	-	TRBJ2-1	CASRPNYNEQFF	TGTGCCAGCAGACCCAATTACAATGAGCAGTTCTTC
TRBV4-1	TRBD2	-	TRBJ2-7	CASSLGTSGRLGPYEQYF	TGCGCCAGCAGCCTCGGGACTAGCGGGAGGTTAGGACCTTACGAGCAGTACTTC
TRBV5-5	TRBD2	few	TRBJ2-3	CASSWRGTSGVDTQYF	TGTGCCAGCAGCTGGAGGGGGACTAGCGGAGTAGATACGCAGTATTTT
TRBV20-1	TRBD2	-	TRBJ2-1	CSARDRRGSSYNEQFF	TGCAGTGCTAGAGATCGGCGGGGGAGCTCCTACAATGAGCAGTTCTTC
TRBV10-3	TRBD2	many	TRBJ2-5	CAISEGSGVLETQYF	TGTGCCATCAGTGAAGGTAGCGGGGTATTGGAGACCCAGTACTTC
TRBV10-3	-	few	TRBJ1-6	CAISESGGNSPLHF	TGTGCCATCAGTGAGTCGGGGGGAAACTCACCCCTCCACTTT
TRBV6-5	-	few	TRBJ2-1	CASSYSITVGVGEQFF	TGTGCCAGCAGTTACTCGATTACGGTTGGGGTGGGCGAGCAGTTCTTC
TRBV10-3	-	-	TRBJ2-4	CAISEGRAPPKNIQYF	TGTGCCATCAGTGAGGGACGGGCACCCCCCAAAAACATTCAGTACTTC
TRBV5-6	TRBD1	-	TRBJ2-5	CASSLFKGAIQETQYF	TGTGCCAGCAGCTTGTTTAAGGGGGCCATTCAGGAGACCCAGTACTTC